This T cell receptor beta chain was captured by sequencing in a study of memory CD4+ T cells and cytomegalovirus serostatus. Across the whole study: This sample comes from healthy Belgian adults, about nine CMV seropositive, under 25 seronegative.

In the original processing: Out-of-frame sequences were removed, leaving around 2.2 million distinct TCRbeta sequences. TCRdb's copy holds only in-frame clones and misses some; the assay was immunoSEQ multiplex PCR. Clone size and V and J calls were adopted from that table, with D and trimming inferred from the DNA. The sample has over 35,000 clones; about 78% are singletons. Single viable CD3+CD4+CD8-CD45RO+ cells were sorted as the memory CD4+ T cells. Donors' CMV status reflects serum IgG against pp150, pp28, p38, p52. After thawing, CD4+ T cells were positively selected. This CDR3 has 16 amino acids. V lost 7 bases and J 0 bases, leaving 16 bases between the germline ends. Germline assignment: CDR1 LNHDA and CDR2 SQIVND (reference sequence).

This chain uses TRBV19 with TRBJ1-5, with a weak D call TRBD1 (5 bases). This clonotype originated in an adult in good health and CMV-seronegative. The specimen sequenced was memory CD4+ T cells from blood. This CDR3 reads CASTRGSYYSNQPQHF. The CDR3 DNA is TGTGCCAGTACCCGGGGGAGCTATTATAGCAATCAGCCCCAGCATTTT.